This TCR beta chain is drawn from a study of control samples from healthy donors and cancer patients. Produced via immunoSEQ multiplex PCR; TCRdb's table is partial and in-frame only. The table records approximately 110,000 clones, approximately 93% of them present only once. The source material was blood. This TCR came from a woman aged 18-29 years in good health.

The CDR3 region has the DNA TGTGCCAGCAGCCCCATAGGTAATACCCTTAACACTGAAGCTTTCTTT. This translates into CASSPIGNTLNTEAFF. This rearrangement joins TRBV3-1 (or the pseudogene TRBV3-2) to TRBJ1-1; D is unclear. V lost 4 bases and J lost 2, with 17 bases in between. The CDR3 sequence is 16 residues long. Per the germline V gene, CDR1 is LGHDT and CDR2 is YNNKEL (reference sequence).